This T cell receptor (beta chain) stems from a study of T cell responses to AZD1222 COVID-19 vaccine. Whole-study context: Pooling of second doses given at about 4 or about 12 weeks was done. Study-wide results and caveats: Nearly half of spike-specific TCRs reportedly go after variant regions that carry no mutations. At study baseline, merely five or six AZD1222 recipients were seropositive. Females outnumbered males among donors, who were mostly white British; clonal diversity was possibly underestimated.

The length of the CDR3 is 11 residues. CDR1 LGHNA and CDR2 YNFKEQ come from the germline V gene. V was cut by 1 base and J by 6 bases, with 4 bases left in between. The assay was immunoSEQ multiplex PCR, and TCRdb's table has in-frame clones only and misses some. The sample consists of under 200,000 clones, roughly nine tenths of them appearing once. With respect to this clone: The antigen is undetermined.

This sequence joins TRBV4-2 and TRBJ2-7; D unclear. This sequence originates from an adult in good health. The sample consisted of peripheral blood, taken on day 0 of AZD1222 vaccination. The chain's CDR3 is CASSQGSEQYF. Here the CDR3 DNA reads TGTGCCAGCAGCCAAGGGTCCGAGCAGTACTTC.